The text below deals with one T cell receptor (beta chain). Its antigen is undetermined. The CDR3 spans 16 residues. Germline CDR1 and CDR2: SEHNR and FQNEAQ (reference sequence). The germline V and J ends were trimmed by 1 base and 7 bases, with 16 bases remaining between them. These data originate in a study of cytomegalovirus exposure and HLA in healthy donors. Study as a whole: The Caucasian-associated ancestry cluster held over 80% of 398 genotyped donors.

Primers for the PCR totalled 60 Vbeta and 13 Jbeta. Method: immunoSEQ multiplex PCR; TCRdb's copy keeps in-frame clones and lacks some. Of over 85,000 clones listed, about 72% are singletons. Study results and limitations: Information on immune exposure was restricted to one variable (CMV serostatus). In a later analysis, at a false discovery rate of 0.05, under 20,000 TCR beta sequences were associated with HLA alleles.

The chain couples TRBV7-9 to TRBJ1-4; D remains ambiguous. This TCR was recovered from a man aged 30 to 45 in good health and CMV-seronegative. Sequenced input: PBMCs. CDR3 bases: TGTGCCAGCAGCTTAGTTCCATCGGATGAGGGTGAAAAACTGTTTTTT. The encoded protein is CASSLVPSDEGEKLFF.